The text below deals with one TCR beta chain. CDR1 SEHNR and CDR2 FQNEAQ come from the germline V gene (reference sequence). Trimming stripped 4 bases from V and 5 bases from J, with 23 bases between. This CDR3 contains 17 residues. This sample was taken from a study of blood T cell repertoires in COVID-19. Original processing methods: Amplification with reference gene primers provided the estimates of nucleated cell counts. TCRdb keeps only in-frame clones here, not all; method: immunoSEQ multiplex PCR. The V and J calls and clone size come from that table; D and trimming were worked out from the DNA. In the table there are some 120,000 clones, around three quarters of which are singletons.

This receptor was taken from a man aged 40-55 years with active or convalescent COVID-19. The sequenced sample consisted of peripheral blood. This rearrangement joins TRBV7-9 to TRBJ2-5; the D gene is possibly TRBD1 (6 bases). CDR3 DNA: TGTGCCAGCAGCTCCCCGGGACACCAACCCCTGGAGGAGACCCAGTACTTC. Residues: CASSSPGHQPLEETQYF.